This TCR beta chain comes out of a study of naive and memory T cell subsets. Study-wide findings and caveats: Gini index rose across naive, CM, EM and EMRA in CD4 and CD8. Activation and differentiation may alter RNA-based TCR counts.

The V end was cut by 7 bases, the J end by 5 bases, with 20 bases between. This CDR3 contains 15 residues. In germline, CDR1 is MDHEN, CDR2 SYDVKM. As for this clonotype: Its antigen is as yet unknown.

An equimolar mix of two oligonucleotides served as the beta constant-region primer for TRBC1 and TRBC2. Ligated cDNA was amplified by four rounds of PCR with nested alpha and beta constant-region primers and SP2. A 12-nucleotide UMI and the SP2 primer were added to the cDNA 3' end by oligonucleotide ligation. TCRdb re-called the UMI-ligation and nested PCR reads through MiXCR, storing one row per CDR3 protein. The data show 95,000 to 150,000 distinct CDR3 sequences, with around 35% seen just once and approximately 0.9% held by the top ten. V and J are TRBV28 and TRBJ2-5, with a possible D match to TRBD1 (7 bases). This clonotype originated in a human donor in good health. Sequenced: central memory CD4+ T cells from blood. This chain's CDR3 is CASTPQAGGGETQYF. In DNA, the CDR3 is TGTGCCAGCACTCCCCAGGCAGGGGGAGGTGAGACCCAGTACTTC.